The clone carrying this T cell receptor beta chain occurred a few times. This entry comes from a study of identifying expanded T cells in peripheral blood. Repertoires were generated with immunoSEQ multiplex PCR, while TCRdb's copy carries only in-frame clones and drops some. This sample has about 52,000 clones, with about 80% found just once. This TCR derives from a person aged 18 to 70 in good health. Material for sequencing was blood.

The CDR3 is CASSLGLAGEGETQYF. CDR3 nucleotide sequence: TGCGCCAGCAGCTTGGGCCTAGCGGGAGAGGGAGAGACCCAGTACTTC. The rearrangement uses TRBV5-1 and TRBJ2-5; 10 bases agree with TRBD2. The CDR3 runs to 16 residues. The V gene end was trimmed by 0 bases and the J gene end by 4 bases; junction bases not matched to a gene: 6. Germline CDR1 SGHRS, CDR2 YFSETQ.